This T cell receptor (beta chain) is from a study of blood T cell repertoires in COVID-19. Overall study: Some COVID-19 samples were acute and others convalescent; all came from the United States, Italy and Spain. The analysed material was cDNA or gDNA that came from T cells, B-cell-depleted T cells, or PBMCs.

Only in-frame clones appear in the TCRdb table, and some are missing; sequencing was by immunoSEQ multiplex PCR. The data hold around 60,000 clones, with over 70% observed a single time. The CDR3 consists of 14 residues. Trimming took off 2 bases at V and 4 bases at J, with 8 bases between the two ends. Germline V gene lookup returns CDR1 MDHEN and CDR2 SYDVKM. The TCR comes from a human donor in a cohort sampled during active COVID-19. Source material: peripheral blood. The chain couples TRBV28 to TRBJ1-4, with D perhaps TRBD1 (5 bases). The CDR3 bases are TGTGCCAGCAGTTTAGACAGACATAATGAAAAACTGTTTTTT. Its protein is CASSLDRHNEKLFF. The full variable domain, rest sourced from reference TRBV28 and TRBJ1-4, is DVKVTQSSRYLVKRTGEKVFLECVQDMDHENMFWYRQDPGLGLRLIYFSYDVKMKEKGDIPEGYSVSREKKERFSLILESASTNQTSMYLCASSLDRHNEKLFFGSGTQLSVL.